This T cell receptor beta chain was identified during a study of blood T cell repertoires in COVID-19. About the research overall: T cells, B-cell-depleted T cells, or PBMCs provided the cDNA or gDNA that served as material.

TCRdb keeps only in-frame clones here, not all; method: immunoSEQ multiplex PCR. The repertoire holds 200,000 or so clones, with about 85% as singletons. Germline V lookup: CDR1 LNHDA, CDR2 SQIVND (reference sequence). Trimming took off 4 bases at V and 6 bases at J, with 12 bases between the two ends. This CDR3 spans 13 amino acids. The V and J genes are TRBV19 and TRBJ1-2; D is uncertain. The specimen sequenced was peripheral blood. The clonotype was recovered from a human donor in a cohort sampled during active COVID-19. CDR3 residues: CASSTLDLDGYTF. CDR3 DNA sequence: TGTGCCAGTAGTACTCTAGACCTGGATGGCTACACCTTC.